This T cell receptor beta chain is drawn from a study of OX40 agonist ivuxolimab in advanced cancers. Study summary: Past anti-PD-1, anti-PD-L1 or anti-CTLA-4 therapy was accepted, and approximately 37% had received some. Study results and limitations: Among the nonresponders, some also had low normalized T-cell clonal expansion. In the expanded peripheral T cells, antigen specificity was never determined.

Libraries were prepared by immunoSEQ multiplex PCR; TCRdb keeps only in-frame clonotypes and omits some of them. Of approximately 83,000 clones in the sample, more than 65% were seen once. Points on this clone: What it recognizes is unknown.

Germline lookup yields CDR1 SGHNT and CDR2 YENEEA. The V and J ends lost 5 bases and 8 bases, in that order; junction bases with no gene match: 6. This CDR3 is 14 amino acids long. The chain employs TRBV11-3 and TRBJ1-4, with 9 bases that match TRBD1. The receptor was isolated from an adult with an advanced solid tumor such as melanoma, head and neck, liver or kidney cancer. The sample here was CD4+ or CD8+ T cells sorted from blood, taken in a trial of the OX40 agonist ivuxolimab. The CDR3 nucleotides are TGTGCCAGCAGCCGGGACAGGGTAGACGAAAAACTGTTTTTT. It specifies CASSRDRVDEKLFF. Full variable domain (missing parts from reference TRBV11-3 and TRBJ1-4): EAGVVQSPRYKIIEKKQPVAFWCNPISGHNTLYWYLQNLGQGPELLIRYENEEAVDDSQLPKDRFSAERLKGVDSTLKIQPAELGDSAVYLCASSRDRVDEKLFFGSGTQLSVL.